This TCR beta chain originates from a study of graft-versus-host responses after intestinal transplantation. About the study: Induction using anti-thymocyte globulin, followed by tacrolimus and steroids for approximately 3 years, was given to all recipients.

Concerning this clone: The antigen remains undetermined.

The CDR3 contains 13 residues. Per germline, CDR1 MDHEN and CDR2 SYDVKM. V dropped 8 bases and J dropped 8; count of bases not matched to a gene: 5. Here immunoSEQ multiplex PCR was the method, and the copy in TCRdb shows in-frame clones only, minus some. The sample holds approximately 79,000 clones, around 80% seen once. Study results and limitations: GvH clones were identified in recipient marrow, with some first appearing in ileum or blood. With peak circulating GvH clone levels came an association with early post-transplant HvG declines. High graft-versus-host to host-versus-graft T cell clonal ratios marked allografts of patients with graft-donor macrochimerism.

This material consisted of unstimulated CD4+ T cells sorted from spleen or lymph node cells, taken before intestinal transplant. This clonotype was sampled from a human donor who received an intestinal transplant. The V gene is TRBV28, the J gene TRBJ1-4; 10 nucleotides align to TRBD1. This chain's CDR3 is CASLDRGREKLFF. The CDR3 bases are TGTGCCAGCCTCGACAGGGGGCGAGAAAAACTGTTTTTT.